The clone carrying this T cell receptor (beta chain) was detected a few times. Its antigen remains unknown. Treatment reported: approximately nine-day PBMC culture with coronavirus spike peptide pools or control peptides (ViraFEST assay). These data are taken from a study of vaccination and CD4 T cells after COVID-19. Cultured CD4+ T-cell DNA underwent Oncomine TCR Beta short-read sequencing. TCRdb itself ran the PCR reads through MiXCR, one entry per CDR3 protein. The sample has 9,900 or so distinct CDR3 sequences; approximately 70% are singletons. The length of the CDR3 is 14 residues. V lost 2 bases, J lost 6 bases, and 14 bases lay in between. The germline gives CDR1 DFQATT, CDR2 SNEGSKA (reference sequence).

The sample consisted of CD4+ T cells from blood, cultured in vitro. The rearrangement links TRBV20-1 to TRBJ1-5; the D is unclear. The clonotype comes from a human donor who had recovered from COVID-19. For the CDR3, the DNA is TGCAGTGCTAGACCCTGGCAGGATGGTCAGCCCCAGCATTTT. This translates into CSARPWQDGQPQHF.